Listed here is a single TCR beta chain. Localized lung adenocarcinoma, a non-small cell lung cancer, affected the donors. This sample is part of a study of CD4 and CD8 cells across lung adenocarcinoma regions. TCRdb ran MiXCR on the PCR reads and lists one entry per CDR3 protein. The data contain 4,500 to 6,500 distinct CDR3 sequences, about 62% of them seen just once; the ten biggest clones take up about 24%. The sequenced sample consisted of CD4+ T cells from the center of a lung tumor. This receptor was taken from a female donor with lung adenocarcinoma. The CD4 and CD8 labels of this study may be unreliable.

The CDR3 protein is CSARDRSGRHEQFF. The CDR3 DNA reads as TGCAGTGCTAGAGATAGATCCGGTCGGCATGAGCAGTTCTTC. The V gene is TRBV20-1, the J gene TRBJ2-1; the D is unclear. This CDR3 is 14 amino acids long. The V gene's germline CDR1 is DFQATT and CDR2 SNEGSKA (reference sequence). V lost 0 bases and J lost 8, with 14 bases in between.